The subject of this entry is one T cell receptor beta chain. The antigen remains unidentified. There are 11 residues in the CDR3. Germline CDR1 is GTSNPN and CDR2 is SVGIG (reference sequence). The V end lost 2 bases, the J end lost 4 bases, and 5 bases lay between the germline ends. Clones were read by immunoSEQ multiplex PCR, and TCRdb kept only the in-frame ones, dropping some. Here the sample spans 120,000 or so clones, roughly 82% being singletons. The entry originates in a study of T cell responses to AZD1222 COVID-19 vaccine. Study-level results: The study found Spike-specific TCR breadth and depth rose after two AZD1222 doses. Researchers report vaccine-associated CD4 TCRs spanning spike, with dominance at 160-218 and 743-854.

This clonotype originated in an adult who received the AZD1222 COVID-19 vaccine. This chain links TRBV30 with TRBJ2-5; no reliable D call. The sample consisted of peripheral blood, taken 28 days after the second AZD1222 dose. Here the CDR3 reads CAWSSGETQYF. Written as DNA, the CDR3 is TGTGCCTGGAGTTCAGGAGAGACCCAGTACTTC.